This T cell receptor beta chain was recovered during a study of blood T cell repertoires in COVID-19 (TCRdb year 2020). General notes on the study: Samples from collaborators originated in the United States, Italy and Spain and spanned both the acute and convalescent phases of COVID-19. Sample metadata almost always included a de-identified subject ID, COVID-19 status, age in years and sex. The prospective study material was composed of cDNA or gDNA derived from T cells, B-cell-depleted T cells, or PBMCs. Samples came from the ongoing ImmuneRACE study (first 160 participants) plus 1,254 subjects from 6 global collaborators. Deeply sampled blood TCRbeta repertoires from subjects exposed to, actively infected with, or recovered from COVID-19 were included in the dataset. Where available, HLA class I and class II types were taken from metadata supplied by the sample provider and were not determined by assay-based typing. The repertoires were released in a freely available public database intended as a resource for research on the immune response to SARS-CoV-2.

The immunoSEQ Assay, a bias-controlled multiplex PCR, was used to amplify TCRbeta CDR3 regions from genomic DNA. The paper's processing steps were these. Nucleated cell counts per sample were estimated from amplification of reference gene primers within the assay. Sequence reads were collapsed and filtered to measure the absolute abundance of every unique TCRbeta CDR3 rearrangement. For each sample, productive Simpson clonality was calculated by taking the square root of Simpson's diversity index across productive rearrangements. TCRdb re-hosts the immuneACCESS table, in-frame sequences only. Its copies lack some clones; in the studies checked, an unresolved V gene accounts for under half of them, and the cause for the rest is not known. The V and J calls and clone size were taken over from that table, and D and trimming were inferred from the DNA. The sample includes more than 250,000 clones, with around nine tenths observed a single time. The ten biggest clones cover 6% to 7% of the sample.

The trim is 2 bases for V and 2 bases for J, with a gap of 20 bases between the germline ends. Counted from cysteine to phenylalanine, this CDR3 has 17 amino acids. Only the CDR3 region is kept as DNA, spanning 51 bases read in frame from base 1. From a lookup of the germline V gene, CDR1 and CDR2 are SGHRS and YFSETQ. The paper's findings and limits, for the study overall: Clinical and demographic metadata were provided uncurated, with the amount varying by source and participant.

In the prospective study, participants were about 18 to 89 years old, resided in approximately 22 geographic areas of the United States, and were enrolled through a virtual design. In the prospective study, participants were assigned to cohorts based on the clinical history participants reported in a screening survey and a study questionnaire. Recovered participants in ImmuneRACE Cohort 3 were defined by two consecutive negative NP/OP PCR tests, clearance by a healthcare professional, or resolution of symptoms. Mobile phlebotomists in the prospective study collected whole blood, serum and a nasopharyngeal or oropharyngeal swab from every participant. Additional blood draws and questionnaires over an approximately two-month period could optionally be provided by prospective study participants. Before DNA extraction, blood samples from the prospective study were shipped at room temperature or frozen.

With respect to this clone: Its cognate antigen has yet to be identified. Base qualities were left out, and no much larger clone turns up one base away.

The chain couples TRBV5-1 to TRBJ2-7, and the D gene may be TRBD2, 5 bases matching. This TCR came from a woman between 40 and 50 years old who had recovered from COVID-19. The sample consisted of PBMCs or T cells enriched from blood (not recorded which). The base sequence is TGCGCCAGCAGCTTCAGCGGTCGGCAGAAATTAGCCTACGAGCAGTACTTC. Translated, this gives CASSFSGRQKLAYEQYF.